This T cell receptor (beta chain) was captured by sequencing in a study of T cells in Graves' hyperthyroidism and ophthalmopathy. Study outcomes and limitations: Blood held most thyroid clonotypes expanded above 0.001 frequency. Ophthalmopathy stood apart from stable hyperthyroidism in a 13 V-J model.

Disease duration was under 3 months in the ophthalmopathy patients, who also had a Clinical Activity Score of at least 3 and a NOSPECS grade of at least 4. Patients were excluded for uncontrolled infection, other autoimmune disease, pregnancy or lactation. Germline V gene lookup returns CDR1 SGHAT and CDR2 FQNNGV. Trimming at V came to 3 bases and at J to 8 bases, leaving 3 bases not matched to a gene. This CDR3 is 15 amino acids long. This clonotype showed up many times. Its target is not known. RNA transcripts yielded amplified TCR beta CDR3 regions. The primer set for the first-round RT-PCR of the TCR CDR3 was HTBI. TCRdb itself ran the multiplex PCR reads through MiXCR, one entry per CDR3 protein. The repertoire has hundreds of thousands of distinct CDR3 sequences, roughly 15% of them found once; the top ten carry roughly 18%.

This TCR derives from a woman aged 18-35 years with Graves' ophthalmopathy. Sequenced input: blood. The rearrangement uses TRBV11-2 and TRBJ2-1; 14 nucleotides agree with TRBD2. The CDR3 DNA follows: TGTGCCAGCAGCTTCGGGACTAGCGGGAGTGATGAGCAGTTCTTC. Translating gives CASSFGTSGSDEQFF.